The 26 T cell receptor beta chains listed next were all sequenced from one sample in a study of blood T cell repertoires in COVID-19. Using immunoSEQ multiplex PCR, the repertoire was profiled, and TCRdb retains in-frame clones only, with some absent. The data hold over 250,000 clones, with over 75% observed a single time. The sequenced material came from peripheral blood. These receptors came from a human donor in a cohort sampled during active COVID-19.

This rearrangement joins TRBV18 to TRBJ2-7, with TRBD2 matching over 15 bases. The CDR3 length is 14 residues. CDR1 and CDR2 (germline): KGHSH, LQKENI. J gave up 7 bases and V 3 bases, and 1 base lay outside the gene matches. The CDR3 region has the DNA TGTGCCAGCTCACCCGGACTAGCGGGAGGGGAGCAGTACTTC. Translating gives CASSPGLAGGEQYF.

For this clone: Possible read error: a much larger clone is one base away. The chain carries TRBV7-3 and TRBJ2-2; 9 bases are shared with TRBD2. J was trimmed by 1 base and V by 7 bases; bases with no gene match: 1. This CDR3 contains 14 residues. Looked up from germline, CDR1 is SGHTA and CDR2 is FQGTGA. The DNA of the CDR3 is TGTGCCAGCAAACTAGCGGGGAACACCGGGGAGCTGTTTTTT. This translates into CASKLAGNTGELFF. The full variable domain, in which reference TRBV7-3 and TRBJ2-2 provide the parts outside the CDR3, is GAGVSQTPSNKVTEKGKYVELRCDPISGHTALYWYRQSLGQGPEFLIYFQGTGAADDSGLPNDRFFAVRPEGSVSTLKIQRTERGDSAVYLCASKLAGNTGELFFGEGSRLTVL.

The chain has TRBV5-5 and TRBJ1-6; the D gene is possibly TRBD1 (6 bases). In germline, CDR1 is SGHKS, CDR2 YYEKEE (reference sequence). Trimming removed 0 bases from V and 6 bases from J, with 10 bases in between. This CDR3 has 15 amino acids. The DNA for the CDR3 is TGTGCCAGCAGCTTGGCCCAGGGGATTAATTCACCCCTCCACTTT. This codes for CASSLAQGINSPLHF.

This chain links TRBV11-2 with TRBJ2-7; D is perhaps TRBD1 (6 bases). The CDR3 length is 15 residues. The germline gives CDR1 SGHAT, CDR2 FQNNGV. V was pared by 5 bases and J by 3 bases, with 17 bases between. The CDR3 region is CASSPPNRVHYEQYF. The CDR3 DNA reads TGTGCCAGCAGCCCCCCTAACAGGGTACACTACGAGCAGTACTTC.

The rearrangement uses TRBV19 and TRBJ1-1, with 9 nucleotides matching TRBD1. Germline V gene sequence: CDR1 LNHDA, CDR2 SQIVND (reference sequence). CDR3 size: 15 residues. Trimming took 0 bases from V and 4 from J; bases not matched to a gene: 3. CDR3 region: CASSIEGQGRTEAFF. Here the CDR3 DNA reads TGTGCCAGTAGTATAGAAGGACAGGGGCGCACTGAAGCTTTCTTT.

The chain combines TRBV7-9 with TRBJ1-1, with D possibly TRBD1 on 5 matching bases. The CDR3 spans 13 residues. The V and J ends lost 2 bases and 3 bases respectively, with 7 bases between them. Germline V lookup: CDR1 SEHNR, CDR2 FQNEAQ (reference sequence). CDR3 loop: CASSLRQHTEAFF. The DNA of the CDR3 is TGTGCCAGCAGCTTAAGACAGCACACTGAAGCTTTCTTT.

The chain couples TRBV5-5 to TRBJ2-1, with 9 positions matching TRBD2. Germline V lookup: CDR1 SGHKS, CDR2 YYEKEE (reference sequence). CDR3 size: 16 residues. With 5 bases clipped from V and 4 bases from J, the junction kept 10 bases outside the gene matches. CDR3 protein: CASRSPGTSRYNEQFF. DNA of the CDR3: TGTGCCAGCAGGAGCCCAGGGACTAGCCGTTACAATGAGCAGTTCTTC.

The chain is built from TRBV2 and TRBJ2-5, with D possibly matching TRBD1 (6 bases). In germline, CDR1 is SNHLY, CDR2 FYNNEI. The CDR3 covers 15 residues. Trimming pared 2 bases from V and 4 bases from J, leaving 14 bases between. The CDR3 loop reads CASSEQGIFRETQYF. The CDR3 bases are TGTGCCAGCAGTGAACAGGGGATTTTTCGAGAGACCCAGTACTTC.

The rearrangement links TRBV5-4 to TRBJ2-7; 10 positions agree with TRBD2. There are 15 residues in the CDR3. V lost 2 bases and J lost 3; bases outside the gene matches: 5. CDR1 SGHNT and CDR2 YYREEE come from the germline V gene (reference sequence). Written as DNA, the CDR3 is TGTGCCAGCAGCTTCGGACTAGCGGAAGTCTACGAGCAGTACTTC. It yields the protein CASSFGLAEVYEQYF. The variable domain in full, with the rest retrieved from reference TRBV5-4 and TRBJ2-7, is ETGVTQSPTHLIKTRGQQVTLRCSSQSGHNTVSWYQQALGQGPQFIFQYYREEENGRGNFPPRFSGLQFPNYSSELNVNALELDDSALYLCASSFGLAEVYEQYFGPGTRLTVT.

This clone was found once. This chain connects TRBV12-3 or TRBV12-4 to TRBJ1-2; D remains ambiguous. V was shortened by 7 bases and J by 10 bases, with 13 bases between the two germline ends. The CDR3 has 11 amino acids. CDR3 protein: CASTRGGDYTF. In DNA, the CDR3 is TGTGCCAGCACCCGAGGCGGGGACTACACCTTC.

The J gene is TRBJ1-2, the V gene TRBV3-1 (or the pseudogene TRBV3-2); possible D gene TRBD1, 6 bases. This CDR3 comprises 15 residues. Trimming stripped 4 bases from V and 8 bases from J, with 20 bases between. Germline-derived CDR1 and CDR2 are LGHDT and YNNKEL (reference sequence). CDR3 in DNA: TGTGCCAGCAGCCGAATTCCGGGACACCTGGAGGGCTACACCTTC. Residues: CASSRIPGHLEGYTF.

The chain combines TRBV7-8 with TRBJ1-1; TRBD1 might be the D (6 bases). Germline lookup yields CDR1 SGHVS and CDR2 FQNEAQ. This CDR3 comprises 15 residues. Deletions cut 4 bases from V and 7 bases from J, with 19 bases between. CDR3 residues: CASSSHWGGKSEAFF. The CDR3 nucleotides read TGTGCCAGCAGCTCCCACTGGGGGGGCAAAAGTGAAGCTTTCTTT.

The V and J genes are TRBV5-4 and TRBJ1-2; the match to TRBD1 covers 8 bases. From germline, CDR1 is SGHNT and CDR2 YYREEE (reference sequence). CDR3 length: 14 residues. V dropped 4 bases and J dropped 4; count of bases not matched to a gene: 6. CDR3 protein: CASSPTGVGYGYTF. As DNA, the CDR3 is TGTGCCAGCAGCCCGACAGGGGTCGGCTATGGCTACACCTTC.

Regarding this clone: Other DNA sequences in this sample translate to the same CDR3. The chain carries TRBV18 and TRBJ2-2, with 9 positions matching TRBD2. Germline CDR1 and CDR2: KGHSH and LQKENI. The CDR3 is made up of 16 amino acids. Trimming cost V 3 bases and J 1 base; bases outside gene matches: 3. Written as DNA, the CDR3 is TGTGCCAGCTCACCTTTGACTAGCGGGAACACCGGGGAGCTGTTTTTT. Protein sequence: CASSPLTSGNTGELFF.

This clone was observed a few times. The chain couples TRBV6-6 to TRBJ1-4, with D unclear. V lost 5 bases and J 2 bases, leaving 6 bases between the germline ends. From germline, CDR1 is MNHNY and CDR2 SVGAGI (reference sequence). There are 13 residues in the CDR3. CDR3 loop: CASSRSTNEKLFF. DNA for the CDR3: TGTGCCAGCAGTCGGTCGACTAATGAAAAACTGTTTTTT.

The chain employs TRBV7-2 and TRBJ2-1; 9 bases align to TRBD1. V shed 6 bases and J 9 bases; nucleotides not matched to a gene: 15. This CDR3 is built from 16 residues. CDR1 is SGHTA and CDR2 is FQGNSA in the germline V gene. CDR3 protein: CASSIMKTGTGPEQFF. For the CDR3, the DNA is TGTGCCAGCAGTATTATGAAGACCGGGACAGGGCCTGAGCAGTTCTTC.

The chain joins TRBV7-6 to TRBJ2-7, with 10 bases aligning to TRBD2. Germline-derived CDR1 and CDR2 are SGHVS and FNYEAQ. The CDR3 has 17 residues. J gave up 1 base and V 5 bases, and 11 bases lay outside the gene matches. The CDR3 DNA follows: TGTGCCAGCAGCCATCAGATCCCTAGCGGGAGATCCTACGAGCAGTACTTC. It codes for CASSHQIPSGRSYEQYF.

This chain joins TRBV18 and TRBJ1-6, with 9 bases matching TRBD1. Germline CDR1 reads KGHSH; CDR2 reads LQKENI. The ends lost 3 bases at V and 7 bases at J; junction bases unmatched: 4. The CDR3 extends over 15 amino acids. The CDR3 spells CASSPIGTGNSPLHF. The CDR3 region has the DNA TGTGCCAGCTCACCCATAGGGACAGGGAATTCACCCCTCCACTTT.

The J gene is TRBJ1-4, the V gene TRBV14, with D possibly matching TRBD1 (6 bases). V was trimmed by 2 bases and J by 7 bases, leaving 17 bases between them. Looked up from germline, CDR1 is SGHDN and CDR2 is FVKESK. The CDR3 spans 16 residues. This chain's CDR3 is CASSQFTGTIGEKLFF. The CDR3 bases are TGTGCCAGCAGCCAATTTACCGGGACAATCGGTGAAAAACTGTTTTTT.

This clone was seen a single time. The rearrangement uses TRBV10-3 and TRBJ2-1; the D gene is possibly TRBD2 (6 bases). With 3 bases removed from V and 9 bases from J, the gap between germline ends came to 9 bases. The length of the CDR3 is 12 residues. Germline CDR1 reads ENHRY; CDR2 reads SYGVKD. CDR3 in DNA: TGTGCCATCAGTGAAGGAGGGTTTGAGCAGTTCTTC. This translates into CAISEGGFEQFF.

V usage is TRBV24-1 and J usage is TRBJ2-1; 7 bases agree with TRBD1. The CDR3 contains 17 residues. V dropped 5 bases and J dropped 7; count of bases not matched to a gene: 16. Germline CDR1 is KGHDR and CDR2 is SFDVKD. The CDR3 is CATSGWKSGTDLNEQFF. The CDR3 DNA follows: TGTGCCACCAGTGGTTGGAAATCAGGGACAGACCTTAATGAGCAGTTCTTC.

J is TRBJ2-5 and V is TRBV19; possible D gene TRBD1, 6 bases. The germline V gene encodes CDR1 LNHDA and CDR2 SQIVND (reference sequence). The CDR3 length is 12 residues. The V gene lost 5 bases and the J gene lost 6 bases, with 10 bases spanning the gap. The CDR3 DNA reads TGTGCCAGTAGTGATGGGGGCAAGACCCAGTACTTC. Its protein product is CASSDGGKTQYF.

CDR3 residues: CASSLPASDRGHSGNTIYF. CDR3 coding DNA: TGTGCCAGCAGCTTACCAGCGAGCGACAGGGGTCACTCTGGAAACACCATATATTTT. The chain is built from TRBV7-9 and TRBJ1-3; the match to TRBD1 covers 8 bases. CDR1 is SEHNR, CDR2 FQNEAQ, per germline (reference sequence). The CDR3 covers 19 residues. Trimming took 2 bases from V and 0 from J; bases not matched to a gene: 12.

The chain uses TRBV5-1 and TRBJ2-2; D is perhaps TRBD2 (5 bases). Germline CDR1 is SGHRS and CDR2 is YFSETQ. This CDR3 is built from 15 residues. With 2 bases removed from V and 1 base from J, the gap between germline ends came to 9 bases. CDR3 nucleotides: TGCGCCAGCAGCTTAGCTAGCTGGAACACCGGGGAGCTGTTTTTT. This sequence encodes CASSLASWNTGELFF.

This clone has more than one count but fewer than ten. The chain uses TRBV5-1 and TRBJ2-2, with 7 nucleotides matching TRBD2. Per the germline V gene, CDR1 is SGHRS and CDR2 is YFSETQ. The CDR3 is made up of 16 amino acids. Trimming removed 0 bases from V and 6 bases from J; junction bases left unmatched: 8. The CDR3 protein is CASSLEGGSGSGELFF. CDR3 in DNA: TGCGCCAGCAGCTTGGAAGGCGGGAGTGGATCCGGGGAGCTGTTTTTT.

This chain links TRBV14 with TRBJ2-1, with D possibly matching TRBD2 (5 bases). CDR3 length equals 15 residues. In germline, CDR1 is SGHDN, CDR2 FVKESK. V was trimmed by 0 bases and J by 9 bases, leaving 15 bases between them. CDR3 nucleotides: TGTGCCAGCAGCCAAGACGGGAATCTGCTTGTTGAGCAGTTCTTC. Translation: CASSQDGNLLVEQFF.